What follows describes a single T cell receptor beta chain. Its antigen is not known. V was shortened by 6 bases and J by 2 bases, with 17 bases between the two germline ends. Per germline, CDR1 MNHNS and CDR2 SASEGT. This CDR3 has 15 amino acids. The protocol was immunoSEQ multiplex PCR, while the TCRdb copy is restricted to in-frame clones and leaves out a portion. This table holds some 2 million clones, around 96% found once. This record belongs to a study of shared clonotypes between healthy human individuals. Study-wide findings and caveats: Sampling used blood alone; tissue repertoires probably differ.

Only CD45RO-negative cells positively selected for CCR7 counted as naive CD8 cells, so terminally differentiated effector memory CD45RA+ cells were excluded. This TCR was recovered from a young man in good health. The material sequenced was naive CD8+ T cells sorted from blood. The chain combines TRBV6-1 with TRBJ2-7; D gene uncertain. The CDR3 reads CASSVSGPPAYEQYF. The CDR3 nucleotides are TGTGCCAGCAGCGTATCCGGCCCCCCGGCCTACGAGCAGTACTTC.